This T cell receptor beta chain was sequenced for a study of blood T cell repertoires in COVID-19. On the study more broadly: Specimens from acute and convalescent COVID-19 originated in the United States, Italy and Spain.

Original processing methods: It was from reference gene primer amplification that nucleated cell counts were estimated. Sequenced by immunoSEQ multiplex PCR; TCRdb stores in-frame clones only, minus some. V and J calls and clone size are given by that table; D and trimming were obtained from the DNA. The data show hundreds of thousands of clones, with roughly 90% seen just once and 4% to 5.5% held by the top ten. Germline CDR1 is KGHDR and CDR2 is SFDVKD. The CDR3 extends over 13 amino acids. Losses at the gene ends were 8 bases for V and 5 bases for J; bases not matched to a gene: 4. Material: peripheral blood. The chain employs TRBV24-1 and TRBJ1-1, with 10 bases that match TRBD1. The source of this sequence is a woman in her thirties with acute or convalescent COVID-19. This chain's CDR3 is CATTGTGETEAFF. CDR3 in DNA: TGTGCCACCACCGGGACAGGGGAAACTGAAGCTTTCTTT.